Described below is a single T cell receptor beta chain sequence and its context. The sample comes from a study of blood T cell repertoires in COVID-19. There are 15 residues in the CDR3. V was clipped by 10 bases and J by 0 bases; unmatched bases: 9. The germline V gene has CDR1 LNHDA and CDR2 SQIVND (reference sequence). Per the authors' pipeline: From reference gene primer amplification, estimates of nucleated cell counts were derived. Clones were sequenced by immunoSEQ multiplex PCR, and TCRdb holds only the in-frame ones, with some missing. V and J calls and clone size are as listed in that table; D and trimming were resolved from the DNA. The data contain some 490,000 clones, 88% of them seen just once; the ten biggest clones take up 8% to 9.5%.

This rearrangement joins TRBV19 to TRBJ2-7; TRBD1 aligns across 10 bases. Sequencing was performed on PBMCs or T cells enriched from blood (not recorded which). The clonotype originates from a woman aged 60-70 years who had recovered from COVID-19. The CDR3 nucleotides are TGTGCCAACACGACGGGACAGGGGATCTCCTACGAGCAGTACGTC. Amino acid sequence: CANTTGQGISYEQYV.